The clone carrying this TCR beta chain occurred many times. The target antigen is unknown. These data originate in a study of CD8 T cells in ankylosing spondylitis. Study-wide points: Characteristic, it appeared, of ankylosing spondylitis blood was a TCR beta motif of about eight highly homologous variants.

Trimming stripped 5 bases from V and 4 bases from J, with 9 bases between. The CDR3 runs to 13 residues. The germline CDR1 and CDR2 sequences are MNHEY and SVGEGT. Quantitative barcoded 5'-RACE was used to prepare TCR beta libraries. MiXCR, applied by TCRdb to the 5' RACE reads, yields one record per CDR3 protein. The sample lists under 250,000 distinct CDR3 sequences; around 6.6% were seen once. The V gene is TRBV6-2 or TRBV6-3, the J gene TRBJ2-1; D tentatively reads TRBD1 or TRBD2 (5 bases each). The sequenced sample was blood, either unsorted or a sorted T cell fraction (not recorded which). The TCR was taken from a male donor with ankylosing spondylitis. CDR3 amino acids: CASSGDGYNEQFF. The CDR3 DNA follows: TGTGCCAGCAGTGGGGACGGGTACAATGAGCAGTTCTTC.